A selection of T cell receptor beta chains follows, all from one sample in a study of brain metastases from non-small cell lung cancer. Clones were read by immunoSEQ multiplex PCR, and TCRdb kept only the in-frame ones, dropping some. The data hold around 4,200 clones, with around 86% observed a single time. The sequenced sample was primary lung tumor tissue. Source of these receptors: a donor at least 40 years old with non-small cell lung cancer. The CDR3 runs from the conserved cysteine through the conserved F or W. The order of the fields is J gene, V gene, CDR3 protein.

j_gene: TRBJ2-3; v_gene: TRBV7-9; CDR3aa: CASSEGGGRTDTQYF
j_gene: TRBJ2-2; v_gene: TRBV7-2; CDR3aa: CASSLKASGRQELFF
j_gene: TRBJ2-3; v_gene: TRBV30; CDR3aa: CAWSVLAGTQYF
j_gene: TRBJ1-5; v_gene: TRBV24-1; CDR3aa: CATSIRDSLYYSNQPQHF
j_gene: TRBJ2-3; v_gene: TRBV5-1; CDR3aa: CASSPVGGAWADTQYF
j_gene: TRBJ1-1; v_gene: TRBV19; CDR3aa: CASSMGGLNTEAFF
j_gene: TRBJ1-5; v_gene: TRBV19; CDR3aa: CASSMGTADQPQHF
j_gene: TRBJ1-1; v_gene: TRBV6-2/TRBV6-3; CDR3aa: CASSYGGNTEAFF
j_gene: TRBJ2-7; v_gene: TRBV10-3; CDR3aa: CATTGQGNYEQYF
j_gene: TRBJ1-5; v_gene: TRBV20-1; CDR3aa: CSASRQYNQPQHF
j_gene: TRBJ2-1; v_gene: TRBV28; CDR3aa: CASRTGGINEQFF
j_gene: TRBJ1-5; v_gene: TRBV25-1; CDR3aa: CASRLGTGKQPQHF
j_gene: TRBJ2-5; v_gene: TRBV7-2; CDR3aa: CASSLGGGAETQYF
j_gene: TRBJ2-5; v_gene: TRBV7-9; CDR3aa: CASSLVAGGETQYF
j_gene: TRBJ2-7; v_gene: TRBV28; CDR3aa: CASSLGATYEQYF
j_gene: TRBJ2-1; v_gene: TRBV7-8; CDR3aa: CASKPLAGVDNEQFF
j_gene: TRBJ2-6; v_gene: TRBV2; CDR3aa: CASSSVWTGANVLTF
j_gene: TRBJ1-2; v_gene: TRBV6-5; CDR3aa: CASSYQRDYGYTF
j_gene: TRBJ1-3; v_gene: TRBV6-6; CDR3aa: CASSYGGQGLLNTIYF
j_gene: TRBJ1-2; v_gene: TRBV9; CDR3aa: CASSVGQGYRKGYTF
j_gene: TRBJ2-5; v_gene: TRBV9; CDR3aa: CASNSPGGETQYF
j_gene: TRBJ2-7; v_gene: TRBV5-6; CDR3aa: CASSHKRWRAYEQYF
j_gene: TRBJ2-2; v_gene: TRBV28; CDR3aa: CASLTRGVGGELFF
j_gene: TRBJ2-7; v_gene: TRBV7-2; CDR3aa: CASSLYAGGSYEQYF
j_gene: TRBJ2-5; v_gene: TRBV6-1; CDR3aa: CASSDRMRETQYF
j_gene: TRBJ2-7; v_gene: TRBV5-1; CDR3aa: CASSLGTPLSYEQYF
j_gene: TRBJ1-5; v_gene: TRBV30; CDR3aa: CAWNTGQGNQPQHF
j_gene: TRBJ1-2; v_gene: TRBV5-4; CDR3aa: CASSVGGFYGYTF
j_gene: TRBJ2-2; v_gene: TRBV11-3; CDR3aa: CASSQGAGELFF
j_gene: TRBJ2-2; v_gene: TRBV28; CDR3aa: CASSFRNDGELFF
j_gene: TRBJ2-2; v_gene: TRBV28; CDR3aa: CASRIGRGTGELFF
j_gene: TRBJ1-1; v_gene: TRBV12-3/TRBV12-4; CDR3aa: CASSLEGIAFF
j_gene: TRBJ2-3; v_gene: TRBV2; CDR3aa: CASSEIGIRDTQYF
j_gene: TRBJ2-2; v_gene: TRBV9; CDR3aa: CASSVVEGSGAGELFF
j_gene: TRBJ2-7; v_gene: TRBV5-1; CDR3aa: CASSLVAGVGEQYF
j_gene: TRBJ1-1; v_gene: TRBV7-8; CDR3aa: CASSGLTGDPNTEAFF
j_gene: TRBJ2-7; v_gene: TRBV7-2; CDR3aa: CASDSAITGYEQYF
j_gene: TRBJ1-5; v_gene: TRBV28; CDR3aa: CASSTGHYSNQPQHF
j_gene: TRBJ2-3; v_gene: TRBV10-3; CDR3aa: CAIIETIREPGGTDTQYF
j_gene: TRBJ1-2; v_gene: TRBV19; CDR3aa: CASSMPDHGYTF
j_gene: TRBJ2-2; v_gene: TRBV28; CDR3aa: CASSLSEAGELFF
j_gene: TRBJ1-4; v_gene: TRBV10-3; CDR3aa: CAISEGRLNEKLFF
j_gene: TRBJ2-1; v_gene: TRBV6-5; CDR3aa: CASTSGMNEQFF
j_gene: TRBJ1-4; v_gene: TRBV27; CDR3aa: CASSSLRGTNEKLFF
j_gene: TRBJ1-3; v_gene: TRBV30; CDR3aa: CAWSVAGGNTIYF
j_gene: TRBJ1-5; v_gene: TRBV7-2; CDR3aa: CASSLEPNNQPQHF
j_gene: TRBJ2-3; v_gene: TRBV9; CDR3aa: CASSADVGTDTQYF
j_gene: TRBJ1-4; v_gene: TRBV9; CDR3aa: CASSVQETNEKLFF
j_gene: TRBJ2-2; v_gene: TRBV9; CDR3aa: CASSVVLETGELFF
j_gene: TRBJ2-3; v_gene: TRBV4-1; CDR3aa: CASSLDRATDTQYF